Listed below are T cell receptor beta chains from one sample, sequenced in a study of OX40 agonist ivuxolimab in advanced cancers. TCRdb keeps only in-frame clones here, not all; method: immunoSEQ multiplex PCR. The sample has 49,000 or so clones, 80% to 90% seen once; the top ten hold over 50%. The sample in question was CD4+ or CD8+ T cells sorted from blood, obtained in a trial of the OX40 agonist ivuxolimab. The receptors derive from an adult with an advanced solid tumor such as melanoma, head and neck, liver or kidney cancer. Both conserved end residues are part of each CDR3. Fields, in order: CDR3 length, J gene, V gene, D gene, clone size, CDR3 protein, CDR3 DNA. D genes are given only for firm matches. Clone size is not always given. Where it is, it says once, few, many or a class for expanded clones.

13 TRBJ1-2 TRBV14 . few CASSNRGGPGYTF TGTGCCAGCAGCAATCGAGGGGGACCAGGCTACACCTTC
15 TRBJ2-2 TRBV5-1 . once CASSLLSTGSGELFF TGCGCCAGCAGCTTACTCTCTACAGGGTCCGGGGAGCTGTTTTTT
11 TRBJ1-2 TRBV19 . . CASQTGYGYTF TGTGCCAGCCAGACAGGCTATGGCTACACCTTC
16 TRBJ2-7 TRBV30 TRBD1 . CAWRDRPGQASYEQYF TGTGCCTGGAGAGACAGGCCGGGACAGGCTTCCTACGAGCAGTACTTC
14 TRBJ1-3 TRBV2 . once CASRIDSSGNTIYF TGTGCCAGCAGAATAGACAGTTCTGGAAACACCATATATTTT
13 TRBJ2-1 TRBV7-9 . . CASSRGQYNEQFF TGTGCCAGCAGCCGCGGACAGTACAATGAGCAGTTCTTC
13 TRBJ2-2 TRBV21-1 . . CASKIFRPGELFF TGTGCGAGCAAGATTTTCCGTCCCGGGGAGCTGTTTTTT
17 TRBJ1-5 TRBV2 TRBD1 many CASSESWDRVKRQPQHF TGTGCCAGCAGTGAATCCTGGGACAGGGTAAAGCGTCAGCCCCAGCATTTT
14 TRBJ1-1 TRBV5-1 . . CASSLPGEDTEAFF TGCGCCAGCAGCTTGCCGGGTGAGGACACTGAAGCTTTCTTT
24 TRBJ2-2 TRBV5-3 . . CARSLVPGTRIDRGHLSNTGELFF TGTGCCAGAAGCTTGGTGCCCGGGACCCGAATCGACCGGGGTCACCTCTCGAACACCGGGGAGCTGTTTTTT
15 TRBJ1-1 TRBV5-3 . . CARSLEAAGHTEAFF TGTGCCAGAAGCTTGGAAGCGGCGGGGCACACTGAAGCTTTCTTT
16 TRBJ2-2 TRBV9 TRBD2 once CASSVGLAANTGELFF TGTGCCAGCAGCGTGGGGCTAGCGGCGAACACCGGGGAGCTGTTTTTT
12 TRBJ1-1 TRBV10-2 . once CATEGGNTEAFF TGCGCCACCGAGGGGGGAAACACTGAAGCTTTCTTT
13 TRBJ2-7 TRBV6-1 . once CASSERTAYEQYF TGTGCCAGCAGTGAGCGGACAGCCTACGAGCAGTACTTC
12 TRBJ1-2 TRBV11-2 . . CASSYQGYGYTF TGTGCCAGCAGCTACCAGGGGTATGGCTACACCTTC
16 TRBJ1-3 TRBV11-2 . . CASSPGGGISGNTIYF TGTGCCAGCAGCCCCGGGGGGGGAATCTCTGGAAACACCATATATTTT
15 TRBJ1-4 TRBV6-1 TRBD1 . CASRRTGVTNEKLFF TGTGCCAGCAGGAGAACAGGGGTTACTAATGAAAAACTGTTTTTT
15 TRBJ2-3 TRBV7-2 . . CASSLSGFGTDTQYF TGTGCCAGCAGCTTGTCAGGGTTCGGCACAGATACGCAGTATTTT
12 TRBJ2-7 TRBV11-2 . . CASSLALGEQYF TGTGCCAGCAGCTTAGCCCTCGGCGAGCAGTACTTC
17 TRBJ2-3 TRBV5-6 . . CASSLRVYELGTDTQYF TGTGCCAGCAGCCTGCGCGTTTATGAGTTAGGTACAGATACGCAGTATTTT
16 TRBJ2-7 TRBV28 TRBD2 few CASSYSSSGAAYEQYF TGTGCCAGCAGTTACTCGAGTAGCGGGGCCGCCTACGAGCAGTACTTC
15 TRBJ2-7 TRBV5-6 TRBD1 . CASTEAGTGSYEQYF TGTGCCAGCACCGAAGCCGGGACAGGGTCCTACGAGCAGTACTTC
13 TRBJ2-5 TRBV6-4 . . CASSREIGETQYF TGTGCCAGCAGCCGGGAAATAGGGGAGACCCAGTACTTC
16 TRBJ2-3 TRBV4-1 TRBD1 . CASSQAEGAGRDTQYF TGCGCCAGCAGCCAAGCAGAGGGGGCCGGTCGGGATACGCAGTATTTT
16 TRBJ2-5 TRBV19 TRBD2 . CASSLAGDSVEETQYF TGTGCCAGTAGTCTTGCGGGGGACTCCGTGGAAGAGACCCAGTACTTC
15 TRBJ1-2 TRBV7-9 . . CASSLATASNYGYTF TGTGCCAGCAGCTTAGCCACAGCGTCTAACTATGGCTACACCTTC
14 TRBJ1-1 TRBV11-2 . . CASSLVGQDTEAFF TGTGCCAGCAGCTTAGTTGGGCAGGACACTGAAGCTTTCTTT
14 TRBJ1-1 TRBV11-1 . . CASSFSESGTEAFF TGTGCCAGCAGCTTTTCGGAGTCTGGCACTGAAGCTTTCTTT
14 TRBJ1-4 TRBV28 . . CATEGPGFNEKLFF TGTGCCACAGAGGGACCGGGGTTTAATGAAAAACTGTTTTTT
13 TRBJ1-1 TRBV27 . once CASSLVPIHEAFF TGTGCCAGCAGTTTAGTGCCTATTCATGAAGCTTTCTTT
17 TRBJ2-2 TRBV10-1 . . CASSGTRGVGNTGELFF TGCGCCAGCAGTGGAACCCGAGGGGTTGGGAACACCGGGGAGCTGTTTTTT
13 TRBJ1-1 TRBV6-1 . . CASSEYDASGAFF TGTGCCAGCAGTGAATACGACGCCTCGGGAGCTTTCTTT
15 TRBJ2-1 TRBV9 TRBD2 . CASSAGLAEYNEQFF TGTGCCAGCAGCGCAGGACTAGCGGAGTACAATGAGCAGTTCTTC
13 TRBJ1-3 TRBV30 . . CAWSDVNGNTIYF TGTGCCTGGAGTGACGTAAATGGAAACACCATATATTTT
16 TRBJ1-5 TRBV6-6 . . CASSYSSGATNQPQHF TGTGCCAGCAGTTACTCTTCAGGGGCTACCAATCAGCCCCAGCATTTT
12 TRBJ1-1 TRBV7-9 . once CASSLGTAEAFF TGTGCCAGCAGCTTGGGAACGGCTGAAGCTTTCTTT